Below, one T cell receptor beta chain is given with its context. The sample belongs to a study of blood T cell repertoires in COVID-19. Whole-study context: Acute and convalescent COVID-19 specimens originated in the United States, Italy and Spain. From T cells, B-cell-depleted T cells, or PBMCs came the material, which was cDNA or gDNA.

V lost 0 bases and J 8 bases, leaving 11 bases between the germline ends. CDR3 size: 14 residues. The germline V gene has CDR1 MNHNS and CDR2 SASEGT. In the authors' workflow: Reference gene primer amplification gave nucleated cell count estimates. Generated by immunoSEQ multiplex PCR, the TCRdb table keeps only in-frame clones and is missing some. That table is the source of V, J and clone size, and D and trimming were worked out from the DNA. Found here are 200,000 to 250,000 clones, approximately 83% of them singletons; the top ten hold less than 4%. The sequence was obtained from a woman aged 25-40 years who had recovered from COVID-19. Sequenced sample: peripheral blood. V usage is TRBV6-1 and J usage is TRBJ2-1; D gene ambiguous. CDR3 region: CASSEALAYHEQFF. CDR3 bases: TGTGCCAGCAGTGAAGCGCTCGCGTACCATGAGCAGTTCTTC.